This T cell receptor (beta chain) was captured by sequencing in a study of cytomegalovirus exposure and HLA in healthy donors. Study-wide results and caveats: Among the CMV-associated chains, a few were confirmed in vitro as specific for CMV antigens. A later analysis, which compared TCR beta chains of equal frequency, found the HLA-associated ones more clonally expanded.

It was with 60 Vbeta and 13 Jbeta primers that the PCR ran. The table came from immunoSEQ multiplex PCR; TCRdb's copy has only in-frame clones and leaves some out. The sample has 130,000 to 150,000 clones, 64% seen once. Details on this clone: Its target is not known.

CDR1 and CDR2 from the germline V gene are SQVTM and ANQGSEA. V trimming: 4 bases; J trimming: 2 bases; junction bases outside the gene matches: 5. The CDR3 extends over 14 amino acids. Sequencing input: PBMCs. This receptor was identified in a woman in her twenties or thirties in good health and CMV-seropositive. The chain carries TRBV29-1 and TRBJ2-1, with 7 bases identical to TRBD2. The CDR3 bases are TGCAGCGTTGGCGGGGGTGGGGCCTACAATGAGCAGTTCTTC. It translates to CSVGGGGAYNEQFF.